This T cell receptor beta chain comes out of a study of vaccination and CD4 T cells after COVID-19. About the study: Median time from COVID diagnosis to post-COVID sampling was about 14 weeks (35 to 161).

With the Oncomine TCR Beta short-read assay, DNA from cultured CD4+ T cells was sequenced. Investigators isolated genomic DNA from cultured CD4+ T cells. One entry per CDR3 protein results from TCRdb running MiXCR on the PCR reads. Among approximately 12,000 distinct CDR3 sequences listed, 64% were seen once. Described treatment: 10-day PBMC culture with coronavirus spike peptide pools or control peptides (ViraFEST assay). ViraFEST relied on peptide pools to expand antigen-specific T cells; the TCRs were sequenced afterward. With around 10 ug/ml peptide pools and approximately 9.6 IU/ml IL-2, PBMCs were cultured at about 2.2 million per well. In regard to this clonotype: Its antigen is unknown.

The CDR3 covers 13 residues. CDR1 and CDR2 from the germline V gene are SGHRS and YFSETQ. V gave up 4 bases and J gave up 4 bases; unmatched junction bases: 4. Specimen: CD4+ T cells from blood, cultured in vitro. The TCR sequence derives from a human donor who had recovered from COVID-19. The gene calls are TRBV5-1 and TRBJ2-7; the match to TRBD1 covers 8 bases. CDR3 bases: TGCGCCAGCAGCGTGGACAGGGTTTACGAGCAGTACTTC. It codes for CASSVDRVYEQYF.